This T cell receptor beta chain was observed in a study of blood T cell repertoires in COVID-19. Study context: From the United States, Italy and Spain came samples of acute and convalescent COVID-19. The cDNA or gDNA used as material had been derived from T cells, B-cell-depleted T cells, or PBMCs.

V lost 5 bases, J lost 8 bases, and 18 bases lay in between. This CDR3 comprises 15 residues. Germline lookup yields CDR1 KGHSH and CDR2 LQKENI. Assay used: immunoSEQ multiplex PCR; TCRdb lists only in-frame clones, some missing. Among about 85,000 clones listed, approximately 78% were seen once. The clonotype originates from a woman of 80 years or more with acute or convalescent COVID-19. The chain combines TRBV18 with TRBJ1-4; D gene ambiguous. The sequenced material came from peripheral blood. CDR3 coding DNA: TGTGCCAGCTCAGATTTTGTGGGAGGAAAAGAAAAACTGTTTTTT. It specifies CASSDFVGGKEKLFF.